The 22 T cell receptor beta chains given below trace back to one sample, sequenced in a study of blood T cell repertoires in COVID-19. Measured with immunoSEQ multiplex PCR; TCRdb has only the in-frame clones, and not every one. The table has 35,000 to 40,000 clones, 84% seen once. The sequenced sample was peripheral blood. These receptors originate from a man in his 60s with COVID-19, enrolled during active disease.

DNA for the CDR3: TGTGCCAGCAGCTACCAACTAAGTAGGGGACTAGCGGGAGGGCAGGAGCTGTTTTTT. Its protein is CASSYQLSRGLAGGQELFF. This sequence joins TRBV11-2 and TRBJ2-2, with 16 bases matching TRBD2. V trimming: 4 bases; J trimming: 10 bases; junction bases outside the gene matches: 15. Germline V gives CDR1 SGHAT, CDR2 FQNNGV. The CDR3 is 19 residues long.

This chain uses TRBV5-5 with TRBJ1-1; 7 bases line up with TRBD1. This CDR3 contains 14 residues. V shed 2 bases and J 2 bases; nucleotides not matched to a gene: 3. Germline CDR1 reads SGHKS; CDR2 reads YYEKEE (reference sequence). This chain's CDR3 is CASSFRTGNTEAFF. The CDR3 DNA follows: TGTGCCAGCAGCTTTAGGACAGGTAACACTGAAGCTTTCTTT.

This clone has a handful of counts. This CDR3 is also generated by other DNA sequences in the sample. The chain carries TRBV9 and TRBJ1-6; D not resolved. The V end was cut by 0 bases, the J end by 6 bases, with 7 bases between. The CDR3 has 14 residues. Germline CDR1 reads SGDLS; CDR2 reads YYNGEE. Here the CDR3 DNA reads TGTGCCAGCAGCGTAGGCACGGTTAATTCACCCCTCCACTTT. The encoded protein is CASSVGTVNSPLHF.

V is TRBV3-1 (or the pseudogene TRBV3-2) and J is TRBJ1-2, with TRBD1 as a possible D gene (5 bases). Germline CDR1 is LGHDT and CDR2 is YNNKEL (reference sequence). V was shortened by 0 bases and J by 8 bases, with 16 bases between the two germline ends. The CDR3 sequence is 15 residues long. CDR3: CASSQESRGFGGYTF. CDR3 sequence (DNA): TGTGCCAGCAGCCAAGAAAGTCGGGGGTTCGGCGGCTACACCTTC.

The chain employs TRBV6-5 and TRBJ2-1; 9 nucleotides align to TRBD2. Germline assignment: CDR1 MNHEY and CDR2 SVGAGI. CDR3 size: 14 residues. V shed 7 bases, J shed 4 bases, and the junction held 5 bases outside the gene matches. The CDR3 region has the DNA TGTGCCAGCAAGGCTAGCGGGACTTACAATGAGCAGTTCTTC. Amino acids: CASKASGTYNEQFF.

The chain uses TRBV6-5 and TRBJ1-3; D is ambiguous. Germline V gene data show CDR1 as MNHEY and CDR2 as SVGAGI. The V and J ends lost 0 bases and 2 bases respectively, with 11 bases between them. The CDR3 is 16 amino acids. The CDR3 region is CASSYSAAVAGNTIYF. Here the CDR3 DNA reads TGTGCCAGCAGTTACTCGGCAGCGGTTGCTGGAAACACCATATATTTT.

This chain joins TRBV29-1 and TRBJ1-1; 8 nucleotides match TRBD1. The CDR3 runs 14 residues. Germline V gives CDR1 SQVTM, CDR2 ANQGSEA. The V gene end was trimmed by 5 bases and the J gene end by 0 bases; junction bases not matched to a gene: 5. This CDR3 is CSVFNRGMNTEAFF. The CDR3 DNA is TGCAGCGTTTTTAACAGGGGGATGAACACTGAAGCTTTCTTT.

This clone was detected a few times. The rearrangement joins TRBV6-1 to TRBJ1-2; D not resolved. Germline V lookup: CDR1 MNHNS, CDR2 SASEGT. The CDR3 sequence is 15 residues long. With 0 bases removed from V and 0 bases from J, the gap between germline ends came to 8 bases. DNA of the CDR3: TGTGCCAGCAGTGAAGCCCCCACGGCTAACTATGGCTACACCTTC. Protein sequence: CASSEAPTANYGYTF.

This clone appeared a few times. The chain is built from TRBV28 and TRBJ1-3; D unresolved. The CDR3 sequence is 13 residues long. V lost 1 base and J 3 bases, leaving 4 bases between the germline ends. Germline V lookup: CDR1 MDHEN, CDR2 SYDVKM. The CDR3 DNA sequence: TGTGCCAGCAGTTTATCCTATGGAAACACCATATATTTT. It specifies CASSLSYGNTIYF.

The V gene is TRBV19, the J gene TRBJ1-2; no clear D. Germline values: CDR1 LNHDA, CDR2 SQIVND (reference sequence). Trimming shortened V by 7 bases and J by 0 bases, and 12 bases separated the two germline ends. The CDR3 has 14 residues. The CDR3 nucleotides read TGTGCCAGTACCCCCTCGGACTCTAACTATGGCTACACCTTC. This gives the protein CASTPSDSNYGYTF. The full variable domain, its missing parts supplied by reference TRBV19 and TRBJ1-2, is DGGITQSPKYLFRKEGQNVTLSCEQNLNHDAMYWYRQDPGQGLRLIYYSQIVNDFQKGDIAEGYSVSREKKESFPLTVTSAQKNPTAFYLCASTPSDSNYGYTFGSGTRLTVV.

The chain carries TRBV15 and TRBJ1-5; maybe TRBD1 (6 bases). The CDR3 is 13 residues long. Trimming took off 3 bases at V and 7 bases at J, with 10 bases between the two ends. The germline V gene encodes CDR1 LNHNV and CDR2 YYDKDF (reference sequence). CDR3 sequence reads: CATSRAQGQPQHF. CDR3 nucleotides: TGTGCCACCAGCAGGGCCCAGGGGCAGCCCCAGCATTTT. The full variable domain, its missing parts supplied by reference TRBV15 and TRBJ1-5, is DAMVIQNPRYQVTQFGKPVTLSCSQTLNHNVMYWYQQKSSQAPKLLFHYYDKDFNNEADTPDNFQSRRPNTSFCFLDIRSPGLGDTAMYLCATSRAQGQPQHFGDGTRLSIL.

The V and J genes are TRBV25-1 and TRBJ1-2, with 8 nucleotides matching TRBD1. Germline V gene data show CDR1 as MGHDK and CDR2 as SYGVNS. The CDR3 runs 14 residues. Unmatched junction bases numbered 6, after V lost 3 bases and J lost 6 bases. The CDR3 bases are TGTGCCAGCAGTGATCTCAACAGGGGGAATGGCTACACCTTC. Its translation: CASSDLNRGNGYTF.

This clone was observed a handful of times. V gene TRBV6-2 or TRBV6-3 combines with J gene TRBJ1-5; D not certain. V was clipped by 6 bases and J by 3 bases, with 15 bases between them. The CDR3 totals 15 residues. The germline V gene encodes CDR1 MNHEY and CDR2 SVGEGT. The CDR3: CASRYGGGSNQPQHF. The CDR3 DNA follows: TGTGCCAGCAGGTACGGAGGCGGGTCCAATCAGCCCCAGCATTTT.

This clone was seen a single time. The chain combines TRBV6-2 or TRBV6-3 with TRBJ2-2, with 7 bases identical to TRBD1. There are 16 residues in the CDR3. Trimming removed 2 bases from V and 1 base from J; junction bases left unmatched: 4. The V gene's germline CDR1 is MNHEY and CDR2 SVGEGT. The CDR3 coding sequence is TGTGCCAGCAGTTACACGAGGACAGGGAACACCGGGGAGCTGTTTTTT. This encodes CASSYTRTGNTGELFF.

This clone appeared a few times. The chain recombines TRBV5-6 with TRBJ1-1; D possibly corresponds to TRBD1 (6 bases). Germline values: CDR1 SGHDT, CDR2 YYEEEE. The CDR3 loop spans 14 amino acids. V lost 4 bases and J 4 bases, leaving 14 bases between the germline ends. CDR3 sequence: CASSTTGSRTEAFF. As DNA, the CDR3 is TGTGCCAGCAGCACGACAGGTAGTCGCACTGAAGCTTTCTTT.

In the case of this clone: The identical CDR3 is also encoded by other nucleotide sequences in the sample. V gene TRBV5-4 combines with J gene TRBJ2-7; 7 bases match TRBD2. Per germline, CDR1 SGHNT and CDR2 YYREEE (reference sequence). CDR3 length: 13 residues. With V trimmed by 2 bases and J by 3 bases, 2 bases remained unmatched. Here the CDR3 reads CASSLRGVYEQYF. CDR3 DNA sequence: TGTGCCAGCAGCTTACGGGGGGTCTACGAGCAGTACTTC.

The chain has TRBV6-5 and TRBJ1-1; 9 nucleotides match TRBD1. The CDR3 is 14 amino acids. CDR1 and CDR2 (germline): MNHEY, SVGAGI. V gave up 6 bases and J gave up 1 base; unmatched junction bases: 3. The CDR3 region is CASRVDRGNTEAFF. CDR3 DNA sequence: TGTGCCAGCAGGGTGGACAGGGGGAACACTGAAGCTTTCTTT.

The chain joins TRBV5-4 to TRBJ2-2, with TRBD1 matching 10 bases. Germline lookup yields CDR1 SGHNT and CDR2 YYREEE (reference sequence). The CDR3 has 14 residues. Unmatched junction bases numbered 2, after V lost 4 bases and J lost 5 bases. As DNA, the CDR3 is TGTGCCAGCAGCGGGGGACAGGGGACCGGGGAGCTGTTTTTT. Amino acids: CASSGGQGTGELFF.

The chain uses TRBV5-1 and TRBJ1-1, with 7 bases identical to TRBD1. This CDR3 region has 14 residues. The trim removed 2 bases at V and 3 bases at J, leaving 4 bases unmatched. Per germline, CDR1 SGHRS and CDR2 YFSETQ. The CDR3 nucleotides read TGCGCCAGCAGCTTAAGGGGGCAAGACACTGAAGCTTTCTTT. Protein: CASSLRGQDTEAFF.

The chain employs TRBV18 and TRBJ1-1; D not resolved. V lost 3 bases and J 0 bases, leaving 8 bases between the germline ends. In germline, CDR1 is KGHSH, CDR2 LQKENI. This CDR3 has 14 residues. Written as DNA, the CDR3 is TGTGCCAGCTCACCCCTAGCTATGAACACTGAAGCTTTCTTT. Protein: CASSPLAMNTEAFF.

CDR3 region: CASSRERRVYNSPLHF. CDR3 coding DNA: TGTGCCAGCAGCCGAGAGCGGCGCGTATATAATTCACCCCTCCACTTT. This chain uses TRBV6-2 or TRBV6-3 with TRBJ1-6, with D unresolved. Trimming cost V 6 bases and J 4 bases, with 16 bases left between them. The germline CDR1 and CDR2 sequences are MNHEY and SVGEGT. The CDR3 totals 16 residues.

The J gene is TRBJ2-2, the V gene TRBV28, with D perhaps matching TRBD1 (6 bases). The V and J ends lost 3 bases and 5 bases respectively, with 13 bases between them. CDR3 length: 15 residues. Per germline, CDR1 MDHEN and CDR2 SYDVKM. The CDR3 region is CASSFPGAMTGELFF. The DNA of the CDR3 is TGTGCCAGCAGTTTTCCAGGGGCTATGACCGGGGAGCTGTTTTTT.